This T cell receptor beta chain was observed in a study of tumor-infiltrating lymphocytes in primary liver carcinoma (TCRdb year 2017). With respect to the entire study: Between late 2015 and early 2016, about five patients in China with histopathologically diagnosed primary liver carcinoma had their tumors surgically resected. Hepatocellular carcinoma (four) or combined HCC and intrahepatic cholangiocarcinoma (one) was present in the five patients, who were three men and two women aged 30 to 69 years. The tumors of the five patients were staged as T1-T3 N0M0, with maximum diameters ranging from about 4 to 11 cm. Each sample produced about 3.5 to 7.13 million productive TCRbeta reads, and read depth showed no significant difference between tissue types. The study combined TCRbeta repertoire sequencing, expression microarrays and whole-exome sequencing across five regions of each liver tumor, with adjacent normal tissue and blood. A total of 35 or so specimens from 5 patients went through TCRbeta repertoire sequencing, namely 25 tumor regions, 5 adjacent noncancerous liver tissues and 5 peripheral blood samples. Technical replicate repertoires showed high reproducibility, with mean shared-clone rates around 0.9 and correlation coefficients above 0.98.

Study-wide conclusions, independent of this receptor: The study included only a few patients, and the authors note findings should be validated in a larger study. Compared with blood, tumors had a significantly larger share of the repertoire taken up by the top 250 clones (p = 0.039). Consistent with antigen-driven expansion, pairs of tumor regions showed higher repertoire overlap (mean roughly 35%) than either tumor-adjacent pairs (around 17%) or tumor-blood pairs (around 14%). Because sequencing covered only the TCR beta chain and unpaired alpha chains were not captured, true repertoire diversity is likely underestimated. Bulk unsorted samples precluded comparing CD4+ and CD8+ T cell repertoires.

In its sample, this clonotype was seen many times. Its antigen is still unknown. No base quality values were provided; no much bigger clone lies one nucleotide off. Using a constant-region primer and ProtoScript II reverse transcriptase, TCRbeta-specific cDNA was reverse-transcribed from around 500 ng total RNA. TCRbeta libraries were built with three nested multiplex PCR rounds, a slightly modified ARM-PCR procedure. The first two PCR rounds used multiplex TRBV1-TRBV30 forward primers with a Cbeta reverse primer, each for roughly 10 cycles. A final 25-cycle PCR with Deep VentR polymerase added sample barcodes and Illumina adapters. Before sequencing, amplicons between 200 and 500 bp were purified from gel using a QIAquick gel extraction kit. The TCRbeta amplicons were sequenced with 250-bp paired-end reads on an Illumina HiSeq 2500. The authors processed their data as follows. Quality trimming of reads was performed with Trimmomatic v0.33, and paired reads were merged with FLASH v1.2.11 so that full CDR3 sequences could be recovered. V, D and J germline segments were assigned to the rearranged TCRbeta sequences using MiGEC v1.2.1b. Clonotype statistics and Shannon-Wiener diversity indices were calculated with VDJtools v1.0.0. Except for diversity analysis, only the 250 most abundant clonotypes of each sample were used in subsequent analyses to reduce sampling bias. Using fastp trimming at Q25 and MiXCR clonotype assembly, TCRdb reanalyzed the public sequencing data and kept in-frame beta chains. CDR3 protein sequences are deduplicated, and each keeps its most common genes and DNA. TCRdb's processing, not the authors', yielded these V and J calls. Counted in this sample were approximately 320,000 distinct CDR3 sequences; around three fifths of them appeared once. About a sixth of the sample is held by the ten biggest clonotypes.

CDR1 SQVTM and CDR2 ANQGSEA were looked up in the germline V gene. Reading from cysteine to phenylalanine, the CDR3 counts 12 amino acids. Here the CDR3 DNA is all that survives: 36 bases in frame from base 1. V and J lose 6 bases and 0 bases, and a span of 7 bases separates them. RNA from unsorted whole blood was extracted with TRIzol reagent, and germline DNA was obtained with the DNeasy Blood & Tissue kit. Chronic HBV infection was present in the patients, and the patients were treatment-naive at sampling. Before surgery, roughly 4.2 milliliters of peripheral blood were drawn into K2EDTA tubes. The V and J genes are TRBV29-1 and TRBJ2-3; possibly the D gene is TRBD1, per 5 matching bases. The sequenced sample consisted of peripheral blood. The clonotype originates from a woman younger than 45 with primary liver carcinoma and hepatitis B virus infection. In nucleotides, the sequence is TGCAGCGTCCGACAGAGCACAGATACGCAGTATTTT. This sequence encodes CSVRQSTDTQYF.